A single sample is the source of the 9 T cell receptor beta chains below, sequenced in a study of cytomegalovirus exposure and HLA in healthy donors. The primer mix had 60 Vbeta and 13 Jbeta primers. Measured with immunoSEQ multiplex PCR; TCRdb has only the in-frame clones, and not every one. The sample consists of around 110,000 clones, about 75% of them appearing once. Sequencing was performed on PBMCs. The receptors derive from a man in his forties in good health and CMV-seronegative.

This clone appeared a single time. CDR3 coding DNA: TGTGCCAGCAGCCCGGGACTAGCCCGCGAGCAGTACTTC. Residues: CASSPGLAREQYF. The rearrangement links TRBV5-4 to TRBJ2-7; 9 bases map to TRBD2. CDR1 is SGHNT, CDR2 YYREEE, per germline (reference sequence). The CDR3 is 13 residues long. V was clipped by 4 bases and J by 6 bases; unmatched bases: 5.

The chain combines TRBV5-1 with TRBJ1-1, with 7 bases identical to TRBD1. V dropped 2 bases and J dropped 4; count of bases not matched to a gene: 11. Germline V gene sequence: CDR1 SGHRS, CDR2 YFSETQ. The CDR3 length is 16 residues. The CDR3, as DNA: TGCGCCAGCAGCTTTGGCGTACAGGGGACGGGCACTGAAGCTTTCTTT. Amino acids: CASSFGVQGTGTEAFF. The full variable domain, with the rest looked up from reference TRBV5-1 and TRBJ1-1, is KAGVTQTPRYLIKTRGQQVTLSCSPISGHRSVSWYQQTPGQGLQFLFEYFSETQRNKGNFPGRFSGRQFSNSRSEMNVSTLELGDSALYLCASSFGVQGTGTEAFFGQGTRLTVV.

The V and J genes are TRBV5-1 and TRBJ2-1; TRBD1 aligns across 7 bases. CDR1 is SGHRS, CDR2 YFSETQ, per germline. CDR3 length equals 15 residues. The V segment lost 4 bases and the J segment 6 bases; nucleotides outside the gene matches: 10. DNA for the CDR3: TGCGCCAGCAGCGTCCGACAGGGAGAATTCAATGAGCAGTTCTTC. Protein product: CASSVRQGEFNEQFF.

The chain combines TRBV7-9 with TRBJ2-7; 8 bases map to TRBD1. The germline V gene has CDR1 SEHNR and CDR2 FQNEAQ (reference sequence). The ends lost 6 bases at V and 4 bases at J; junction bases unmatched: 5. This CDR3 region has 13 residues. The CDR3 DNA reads TGTGCCAGCAGTTTGCAGGGGGCTTACGAGCAGTACTTC. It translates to CASSLQGAYEQYF.

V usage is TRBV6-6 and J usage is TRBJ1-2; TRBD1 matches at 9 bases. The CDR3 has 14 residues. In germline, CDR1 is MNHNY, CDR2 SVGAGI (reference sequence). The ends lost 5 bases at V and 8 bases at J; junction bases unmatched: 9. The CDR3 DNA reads TGTGCCAGCAGTCTGGGACAGGGAACGGTGGGCTACACCTTC. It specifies CASSLGQGTVGYTF.

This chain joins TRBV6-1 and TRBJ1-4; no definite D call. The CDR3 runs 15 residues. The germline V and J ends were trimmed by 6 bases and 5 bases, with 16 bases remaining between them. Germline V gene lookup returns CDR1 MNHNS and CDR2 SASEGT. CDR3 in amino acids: CASSPPGRENEKLFF. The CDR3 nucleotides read TGTGCCAGCAGCCCTCCGGGGAGGGAGAATGAAAAACTGTTTTTT.

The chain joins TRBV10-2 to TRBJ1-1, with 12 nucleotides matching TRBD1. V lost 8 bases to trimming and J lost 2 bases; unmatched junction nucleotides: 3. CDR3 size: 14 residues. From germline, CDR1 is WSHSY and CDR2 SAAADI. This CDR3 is CASRDRGPNTEAFF. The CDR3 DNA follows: TGCGCCAGCCGGGACAGGGGGCCCAACACTGAAGCTTTCTTT.

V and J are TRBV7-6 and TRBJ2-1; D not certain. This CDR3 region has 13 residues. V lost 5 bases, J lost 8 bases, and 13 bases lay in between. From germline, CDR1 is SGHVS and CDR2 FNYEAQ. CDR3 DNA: TGTGCCAGCAGCCTCCGTCTGGCCCATGAGCAGTTCTTC. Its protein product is CASSLRLAHEQFF.

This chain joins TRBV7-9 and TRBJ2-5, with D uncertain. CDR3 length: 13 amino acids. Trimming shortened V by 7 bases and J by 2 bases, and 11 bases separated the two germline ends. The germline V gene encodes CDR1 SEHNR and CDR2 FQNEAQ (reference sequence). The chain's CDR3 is CASKRSTQETQYF. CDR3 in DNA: TGTGCCAGCAAGCGTAGCACTCAAGAGACCCAGTACTTC.